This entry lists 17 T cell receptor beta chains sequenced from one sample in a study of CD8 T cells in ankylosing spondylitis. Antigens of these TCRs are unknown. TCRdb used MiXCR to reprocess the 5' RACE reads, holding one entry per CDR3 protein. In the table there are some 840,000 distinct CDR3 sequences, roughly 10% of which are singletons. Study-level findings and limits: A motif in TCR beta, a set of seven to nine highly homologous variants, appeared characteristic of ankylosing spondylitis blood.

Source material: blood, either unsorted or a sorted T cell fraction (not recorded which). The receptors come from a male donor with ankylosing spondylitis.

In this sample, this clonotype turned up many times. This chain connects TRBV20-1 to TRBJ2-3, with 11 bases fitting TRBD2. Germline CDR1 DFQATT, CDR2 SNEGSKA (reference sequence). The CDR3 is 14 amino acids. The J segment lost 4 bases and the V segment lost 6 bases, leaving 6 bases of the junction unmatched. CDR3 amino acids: CSAYSGRVSDTQYF. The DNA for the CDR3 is TGCAGTGCCTATAGCGGGAGGGTTTCAGATACGCAGTATTTT.

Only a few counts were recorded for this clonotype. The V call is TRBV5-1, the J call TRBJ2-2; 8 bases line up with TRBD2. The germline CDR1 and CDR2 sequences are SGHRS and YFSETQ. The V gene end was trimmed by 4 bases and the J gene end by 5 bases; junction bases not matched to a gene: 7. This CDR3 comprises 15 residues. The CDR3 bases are TGCGCCAGCAGCCCGGGAGGGTCCCTTACCGGGGAGCTGTTTTTT. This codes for CASSPGGSLTGELFF.

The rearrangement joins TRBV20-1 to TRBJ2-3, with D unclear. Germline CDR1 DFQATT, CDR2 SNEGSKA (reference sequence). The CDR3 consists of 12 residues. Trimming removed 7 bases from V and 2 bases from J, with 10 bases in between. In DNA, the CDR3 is TGCAGTGAGAGAGGCGACACAGATACGCAGTATTTT. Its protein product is CSERGDTDTQYF.

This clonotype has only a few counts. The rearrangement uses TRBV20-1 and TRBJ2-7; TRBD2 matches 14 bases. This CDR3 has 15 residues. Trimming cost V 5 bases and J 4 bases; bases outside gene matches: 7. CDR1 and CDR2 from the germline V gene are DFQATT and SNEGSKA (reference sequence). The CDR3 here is CSASGTSGSRYEQYF. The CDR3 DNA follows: TGCAGTGCTTCCGGGACTAGCGGGAGTAGGTACGAGCAGTACTTC.

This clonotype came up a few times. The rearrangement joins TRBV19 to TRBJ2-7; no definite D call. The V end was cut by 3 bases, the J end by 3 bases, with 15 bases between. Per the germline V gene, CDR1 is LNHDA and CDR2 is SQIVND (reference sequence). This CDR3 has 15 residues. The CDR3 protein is CASSMVASAVYEQYF. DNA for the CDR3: TGTGCCAGTAGTATGGTAGCATCGGCGGTCTACGAGCAGTACTTC.

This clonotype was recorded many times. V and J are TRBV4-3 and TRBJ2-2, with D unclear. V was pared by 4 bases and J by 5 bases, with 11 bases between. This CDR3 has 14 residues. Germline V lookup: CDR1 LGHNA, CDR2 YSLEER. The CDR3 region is CASSLDLVTGELFF. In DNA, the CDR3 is TGCGCCAGCAGCCTTGACCTCGTTACCGGGGAGCTGTTTTTT.

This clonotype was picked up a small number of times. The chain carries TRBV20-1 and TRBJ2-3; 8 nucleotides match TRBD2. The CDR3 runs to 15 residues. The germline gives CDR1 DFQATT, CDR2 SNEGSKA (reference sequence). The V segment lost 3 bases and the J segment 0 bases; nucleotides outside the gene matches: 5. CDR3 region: CSARDSGESTDTQYF. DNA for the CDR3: TGCAGTGCTAGGGATAGCGGGGAAAGCACAGATACGCAGTATTTT.

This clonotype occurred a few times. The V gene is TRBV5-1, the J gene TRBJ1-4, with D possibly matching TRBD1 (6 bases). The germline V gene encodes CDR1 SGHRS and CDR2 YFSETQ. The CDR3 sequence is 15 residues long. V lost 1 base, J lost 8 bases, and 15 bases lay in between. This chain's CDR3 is CASSLRGELGEKLFF. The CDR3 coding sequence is TGCGCCAGCAGCTTGAGGGGGGAGCTTGGGGAAAAACTGTTTTTT. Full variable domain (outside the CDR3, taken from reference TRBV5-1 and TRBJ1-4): KAGVTQTPRYLIKTRGQQVTLSCSPISGHRSVSWYQQTPGQGLQFLFEYFSETQRNKGNFPGRFSGRQFSNSRSEMNVSTLELGDSALYLCASSLRGELGEKLFFGSGTQLSVL.

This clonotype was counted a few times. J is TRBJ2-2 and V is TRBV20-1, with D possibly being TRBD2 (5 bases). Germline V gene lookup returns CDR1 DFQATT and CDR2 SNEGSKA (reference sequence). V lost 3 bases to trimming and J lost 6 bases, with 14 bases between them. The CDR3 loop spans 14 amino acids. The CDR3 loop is CSARAGPLAGELFF. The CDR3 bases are TGCAGTGCTAGGGCGGGCCCGCTGGCCGGGGAGCTGTTTTTT.

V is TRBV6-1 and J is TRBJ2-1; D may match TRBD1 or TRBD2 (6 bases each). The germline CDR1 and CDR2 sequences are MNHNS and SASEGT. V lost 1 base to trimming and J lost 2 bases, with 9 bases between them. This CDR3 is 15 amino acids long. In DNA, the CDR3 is TGTGCCAGCAGTGAAGTTGGGGGGCCCTACAATGAGCAGTTCTTC. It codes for CASSEVGGPYNEQFF.

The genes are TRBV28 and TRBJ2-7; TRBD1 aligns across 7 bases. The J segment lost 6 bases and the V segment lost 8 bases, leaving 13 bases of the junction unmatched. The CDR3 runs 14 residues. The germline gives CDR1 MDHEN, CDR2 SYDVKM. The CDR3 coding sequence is TGTGCCAGCGTTCCCGGGACAGAAGGGGGCGAGCAGTACTTC. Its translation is CASVPGTEGGEQYF.

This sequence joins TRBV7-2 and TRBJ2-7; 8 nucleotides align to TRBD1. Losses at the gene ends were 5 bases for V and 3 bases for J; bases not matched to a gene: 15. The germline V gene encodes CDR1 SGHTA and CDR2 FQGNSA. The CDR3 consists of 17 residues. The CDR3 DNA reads TGTGCCAGCAGCCCAGGACAGGGTAGATTCCTCCGCTACGAGCAGTACTTC. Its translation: CASSPGQGRFLRYEQYF. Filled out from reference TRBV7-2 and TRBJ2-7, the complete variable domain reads GAGVSQSPSNKVTEKGKDVELRCDPISGHTALYWYRQSLGQGLEFLIYFQGNSAPDKSGLPSDRFSAERTGGSVSTLTIQRTQQEDSAVYLCASSPGQGRFLRYEQYFGPGTRLTVT.

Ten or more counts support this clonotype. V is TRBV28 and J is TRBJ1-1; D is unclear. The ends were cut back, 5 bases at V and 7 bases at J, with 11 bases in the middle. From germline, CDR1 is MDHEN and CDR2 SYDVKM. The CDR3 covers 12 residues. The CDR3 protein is CASSPPAFEAFF. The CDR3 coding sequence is TGTGCCAGCAGTCCGCCTGCGTTTGAAGCTTTCTTT.

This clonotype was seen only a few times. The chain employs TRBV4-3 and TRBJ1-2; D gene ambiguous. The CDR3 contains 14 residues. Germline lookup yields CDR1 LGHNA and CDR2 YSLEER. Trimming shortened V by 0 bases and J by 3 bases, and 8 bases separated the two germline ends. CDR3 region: CASSQDMGDYGYTF. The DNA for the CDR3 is TGCGCCAGCAGCCAAGATATGGGCGACTATGGCTACACCTTC.

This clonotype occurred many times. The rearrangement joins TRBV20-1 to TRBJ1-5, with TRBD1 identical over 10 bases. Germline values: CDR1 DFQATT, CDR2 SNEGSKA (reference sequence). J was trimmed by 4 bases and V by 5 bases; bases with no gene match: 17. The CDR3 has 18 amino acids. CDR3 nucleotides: TGCAGTGCTGCTGACAGGGGGCAATGGCGATTAAGAAATCAGCCCCAGCATTTT. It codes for CSAADRGQWRLRNQPQHF.

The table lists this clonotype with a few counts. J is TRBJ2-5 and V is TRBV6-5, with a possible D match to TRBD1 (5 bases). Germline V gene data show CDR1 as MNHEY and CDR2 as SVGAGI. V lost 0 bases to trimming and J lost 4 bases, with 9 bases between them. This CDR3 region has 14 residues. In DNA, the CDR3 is TGTGCCAGCAGTTACTCGTTCAGGGTAGAGACCCAGTACTTC. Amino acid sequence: CASSYSFRVETQYF.

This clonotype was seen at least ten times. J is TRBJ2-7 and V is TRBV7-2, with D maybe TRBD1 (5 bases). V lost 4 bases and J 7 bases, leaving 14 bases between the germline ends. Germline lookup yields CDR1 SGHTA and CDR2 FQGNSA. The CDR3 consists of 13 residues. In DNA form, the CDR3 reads TGTGCCAGCAGCTCTTCTAGGGGTTGGGAGCAGTACTTC. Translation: CASSSSRGWEQYF.